This TCR beta chain is drawn from a study of technical replicates of blood from four donors. Clones were read by immunoSEQ multiplex PCR, and TCRdb kept only the in-frame ones, dropping some. The sample contains around 79,000 clones, approximately 92% of which appear only once. The germline V gene encodes CDR1 SGHRS and CDR2 YFSETQ. The CDR3 extends over 11 amino acids. Trimming took off 1 base at V and 8 bases at J, with 6 bases between the two ends. This receptor was taken from a human donor in good health. Some clones in this sample may be carry-over from other donors' samples. J is TRBJ1-1 and V is TRBV5-1, with D possibly TRBD1 on 6 matching bases. The sample taken for sequencing was T cells isolated from PBMCs. The CDR3 region is CASSLTGEAFF. CDR3 DNA sequence: TGCGCCAGCAGCTTGACAGGGGAAGCTTTCTTT.